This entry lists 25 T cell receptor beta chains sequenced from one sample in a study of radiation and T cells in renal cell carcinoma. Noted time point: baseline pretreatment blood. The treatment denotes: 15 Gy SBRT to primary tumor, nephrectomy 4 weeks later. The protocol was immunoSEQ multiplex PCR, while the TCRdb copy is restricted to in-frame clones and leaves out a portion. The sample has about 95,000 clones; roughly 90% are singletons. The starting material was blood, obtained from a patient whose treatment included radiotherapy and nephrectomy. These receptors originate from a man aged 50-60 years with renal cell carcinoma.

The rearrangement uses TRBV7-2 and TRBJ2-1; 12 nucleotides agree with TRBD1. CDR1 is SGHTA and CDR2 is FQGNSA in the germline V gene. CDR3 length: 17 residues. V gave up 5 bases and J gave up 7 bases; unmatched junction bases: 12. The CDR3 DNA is TGTGCCAGCAGCCGACCCTCGGGGACAGGGGGCCAAAATGAGCAGTTCTTC. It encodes CASSRPSGTGGQNEQFF.

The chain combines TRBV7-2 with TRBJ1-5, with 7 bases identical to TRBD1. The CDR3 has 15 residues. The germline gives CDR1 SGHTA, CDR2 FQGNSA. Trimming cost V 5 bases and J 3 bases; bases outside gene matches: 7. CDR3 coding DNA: TGTGCCAGCAGCCCTCCGGGACAGATCAATCAGCCCCAGCATTTT. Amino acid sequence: CASSPPGQINQPQHF.

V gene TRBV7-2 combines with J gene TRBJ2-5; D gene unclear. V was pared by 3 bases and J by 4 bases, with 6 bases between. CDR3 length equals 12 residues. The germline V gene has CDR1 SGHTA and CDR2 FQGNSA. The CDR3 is CASSFGVETQYF. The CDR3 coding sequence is TGTGCCAGCAGCTTTGGGGTAGAGACCCAGTACTTC.

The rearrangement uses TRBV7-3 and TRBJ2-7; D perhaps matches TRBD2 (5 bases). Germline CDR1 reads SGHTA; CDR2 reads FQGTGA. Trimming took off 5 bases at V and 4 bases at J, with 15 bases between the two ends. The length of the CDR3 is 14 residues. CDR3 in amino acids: CASSPDYDTYEQYF. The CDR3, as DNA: TGTGCCAGCAGCCCCGACTACGATACATACGAGCAGTACTTC.

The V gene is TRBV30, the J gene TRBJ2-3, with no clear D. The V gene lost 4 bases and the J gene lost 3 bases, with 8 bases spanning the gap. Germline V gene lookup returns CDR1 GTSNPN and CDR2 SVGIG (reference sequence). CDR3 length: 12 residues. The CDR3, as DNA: TGTGCCTGGATCGTCACTACAGATACGCAGTATTTT. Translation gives CAWIVTTDTQYF.

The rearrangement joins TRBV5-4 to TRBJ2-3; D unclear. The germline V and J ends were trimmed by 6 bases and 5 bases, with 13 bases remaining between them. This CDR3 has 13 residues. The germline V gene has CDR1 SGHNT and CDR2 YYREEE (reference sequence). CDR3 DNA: TGTGCCAGCAACGACCGAGATGAAGATACGCAGTATTTT. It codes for CASNDRDEDTQYF.

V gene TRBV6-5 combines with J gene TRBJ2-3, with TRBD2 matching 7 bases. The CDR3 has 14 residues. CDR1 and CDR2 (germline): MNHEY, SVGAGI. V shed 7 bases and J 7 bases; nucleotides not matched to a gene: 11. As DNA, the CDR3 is TGTGCCAGCATCCCGGGACTACAGAATAATACGCAGTATTTT. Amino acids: CASIPGLQNNTQYF.

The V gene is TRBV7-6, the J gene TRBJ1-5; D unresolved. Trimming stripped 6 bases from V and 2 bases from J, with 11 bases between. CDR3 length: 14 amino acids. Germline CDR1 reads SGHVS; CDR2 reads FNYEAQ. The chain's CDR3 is CASRQKNGNQPQHF. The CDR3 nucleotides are TGTGCCAGCAGACAGAAAAATGGCAATCAGCCCCAGCATTTT.

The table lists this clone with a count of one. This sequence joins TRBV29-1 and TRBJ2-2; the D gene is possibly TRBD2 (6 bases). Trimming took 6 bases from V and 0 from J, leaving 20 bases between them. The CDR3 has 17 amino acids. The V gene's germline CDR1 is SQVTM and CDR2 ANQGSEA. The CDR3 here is CSVTGGPIPANTGELFF. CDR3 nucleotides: TGCAGCGTAACCGGGGGACCTATCCCCGCGAACACCGGGGAGCTGTTTTTT.

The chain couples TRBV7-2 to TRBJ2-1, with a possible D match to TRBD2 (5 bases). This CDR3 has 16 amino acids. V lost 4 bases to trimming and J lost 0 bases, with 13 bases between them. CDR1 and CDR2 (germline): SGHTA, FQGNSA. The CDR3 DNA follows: TGTGCCAGCAGCTCTCGAGCGGTGCGCTCCTACAATGAGCAGTTCTTC. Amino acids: CASSSRAVRSYNEQFF.

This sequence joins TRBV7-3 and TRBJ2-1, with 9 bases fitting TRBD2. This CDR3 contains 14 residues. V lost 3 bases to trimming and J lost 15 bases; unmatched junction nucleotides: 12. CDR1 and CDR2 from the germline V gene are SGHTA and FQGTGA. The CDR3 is CASSFNVAGGPWFF. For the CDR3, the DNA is TGTGCCAGCAGCTTCAATGTGGCGGGAGGGCCTTGGTTCTTC.

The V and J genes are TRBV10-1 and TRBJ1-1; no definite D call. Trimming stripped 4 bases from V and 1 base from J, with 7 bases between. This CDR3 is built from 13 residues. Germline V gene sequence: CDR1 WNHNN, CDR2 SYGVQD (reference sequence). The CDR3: CASSVSRNTEAFF. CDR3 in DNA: TGCGCCAGCAGTGTTTCTCGGAACACTGAAGCTTTCTTT.

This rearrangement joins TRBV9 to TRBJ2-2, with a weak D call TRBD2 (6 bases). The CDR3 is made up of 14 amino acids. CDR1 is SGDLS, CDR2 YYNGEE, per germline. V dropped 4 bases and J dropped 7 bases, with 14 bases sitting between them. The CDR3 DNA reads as TGTGCCAGCAGCTCCCCGGGAGTCTTCGGGGAGCTGTTTTTT. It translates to CASSSPGVFGELFF.

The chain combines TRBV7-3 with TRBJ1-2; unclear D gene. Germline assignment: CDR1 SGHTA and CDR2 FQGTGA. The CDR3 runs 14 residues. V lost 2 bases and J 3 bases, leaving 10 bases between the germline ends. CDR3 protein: CASSLEGRHYGYTF. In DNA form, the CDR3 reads TGTGCCAGCAGCTTAGAGGGAAGACACTATGGCTACACCTTC.

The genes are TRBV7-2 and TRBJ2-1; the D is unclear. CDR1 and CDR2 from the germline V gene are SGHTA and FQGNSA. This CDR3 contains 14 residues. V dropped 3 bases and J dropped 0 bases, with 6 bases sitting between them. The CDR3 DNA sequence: TGTGCCAGCAGCTTTTCTCGCTCCTACAATGAGCAGTTCTTC. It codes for CASSFSRSYNEQFF.

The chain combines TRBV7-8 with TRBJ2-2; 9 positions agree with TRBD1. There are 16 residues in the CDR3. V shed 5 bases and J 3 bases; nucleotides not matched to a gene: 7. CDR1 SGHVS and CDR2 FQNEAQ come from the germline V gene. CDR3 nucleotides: TGTGCCAGCAGCAGCAGGACAGGGGTCCACACCGGGGAGCTGTTTTTT. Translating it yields CASSSRTGVHTGELFF.

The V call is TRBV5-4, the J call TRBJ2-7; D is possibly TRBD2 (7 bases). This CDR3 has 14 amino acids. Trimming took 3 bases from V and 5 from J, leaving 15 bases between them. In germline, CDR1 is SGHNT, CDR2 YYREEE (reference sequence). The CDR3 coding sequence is TGTGCCAGCAGCTACATCGGGGGGCTACACGAGCAGTACTTC. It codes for CASSYIGGLHEQYF.

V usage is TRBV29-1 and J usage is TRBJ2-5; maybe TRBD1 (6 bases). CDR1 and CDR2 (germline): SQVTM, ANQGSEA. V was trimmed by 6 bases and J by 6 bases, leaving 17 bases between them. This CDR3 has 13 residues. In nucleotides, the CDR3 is TGCAGCGTAAGACTCAGGGGCGAGAAGACCCAGTACTTC. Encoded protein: CSVRLRGEKTQYF.

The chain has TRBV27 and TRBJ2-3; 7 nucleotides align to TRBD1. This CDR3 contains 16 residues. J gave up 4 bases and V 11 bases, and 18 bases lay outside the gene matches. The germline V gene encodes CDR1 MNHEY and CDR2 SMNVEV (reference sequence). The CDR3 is CASKGGLGLFADTQYF. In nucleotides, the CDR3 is TGTGCCTCCAAAGGGGGCCTAGGATTGTTCGCAGATACGCAGTATTTT.

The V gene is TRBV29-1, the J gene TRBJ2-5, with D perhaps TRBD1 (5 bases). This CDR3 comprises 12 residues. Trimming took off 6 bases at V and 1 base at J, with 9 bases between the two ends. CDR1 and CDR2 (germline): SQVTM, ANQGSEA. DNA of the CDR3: TGCAGCGTAGGCGACAGCCAAGAGACCCAGTACTTC. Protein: CSVGDSQETQYF.

CDR3 amino acids: CASSVETHNYGYTF. For the CDR3, the DNA is TGTGCCAGCAGCGTAGAGACTCATAACTATGGCTACACCTTC. The rearrangement links TRBV9 to TRBJ1-2, with D unresolved. The CDR3 is 14 amino acids. Trimming took off 0 bases at V and 1 base at J, with 7 bases between the two ends. Germline V gene sequence: CDR1 SGDLS, CDR2 YYNGEE. Based on the CDR3 plus reference TRBV9 and TRBJ1-2, the full variable domain is DSGVTQTPKHLITATGQRVTLRCSPRSGDLSVYWYQQSLDQGLQFLIQYYNGEERAKGNILERFSAQQFPDLHSELNLSSLELGDSALYFCASSVETHNYGYTFGSGTRLTVV.

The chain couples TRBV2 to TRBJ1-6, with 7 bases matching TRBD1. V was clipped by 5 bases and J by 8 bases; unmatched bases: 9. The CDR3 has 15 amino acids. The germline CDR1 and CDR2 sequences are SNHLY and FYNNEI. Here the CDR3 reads CASSYNRGSDSPLHF. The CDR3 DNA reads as TGTGCCAGCAGTTACAACAGGGGATCGGATTCACCCCTCCACTTT.

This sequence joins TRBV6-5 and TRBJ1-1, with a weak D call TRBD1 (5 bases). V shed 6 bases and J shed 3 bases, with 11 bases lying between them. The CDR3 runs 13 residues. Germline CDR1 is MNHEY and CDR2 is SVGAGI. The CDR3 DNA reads TGTGCCAGCAGATTGGGACTTTACACTGAAGCTTTCTTT. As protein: CASRLGLYTEAFF.

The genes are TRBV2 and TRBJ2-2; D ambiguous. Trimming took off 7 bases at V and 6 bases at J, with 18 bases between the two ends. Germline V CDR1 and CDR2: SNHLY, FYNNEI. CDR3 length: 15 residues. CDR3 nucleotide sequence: TGTGCCAGCAACGCCGGGCTATCCTTCCCCGGGGAGCTGTTTTTT. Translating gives CASNAGLSFPGELFF.

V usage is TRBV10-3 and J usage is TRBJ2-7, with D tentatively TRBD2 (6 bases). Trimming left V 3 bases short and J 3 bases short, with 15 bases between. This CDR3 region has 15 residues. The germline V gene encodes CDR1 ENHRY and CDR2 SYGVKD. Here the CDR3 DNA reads TGTGCCATCAGTGATTCGGGGAGGTTGGACTACGAGCAGTACTTC. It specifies CAISDSGRLDYEQYF.